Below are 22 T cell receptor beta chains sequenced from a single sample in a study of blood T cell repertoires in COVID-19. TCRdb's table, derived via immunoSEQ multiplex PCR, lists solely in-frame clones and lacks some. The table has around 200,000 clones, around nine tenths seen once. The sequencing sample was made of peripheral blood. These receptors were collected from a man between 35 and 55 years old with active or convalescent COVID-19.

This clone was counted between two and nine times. In nucleotides, the CDR3 is TGTGCCACCAGTGAATACTCCACCGGGGAGCTGTTTTTT. This codes for CATSEYSTGELFF. The chain has TRBV24-1 and TRBJ2-2; D ambiguous. Trimming removed 4 bases at V and 4 bases at J, with 6 bases between. CDR3 length equals 13 residues. Germline-derived CDR1 and CDR2 are KGHDR and SFDVKD.

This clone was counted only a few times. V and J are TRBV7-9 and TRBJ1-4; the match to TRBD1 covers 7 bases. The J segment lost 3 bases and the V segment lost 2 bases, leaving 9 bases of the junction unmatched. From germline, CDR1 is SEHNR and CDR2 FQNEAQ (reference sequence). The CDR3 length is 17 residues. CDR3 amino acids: CASSLSSTGQPNEKLFF. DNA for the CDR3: TGTGCCAGCAGCTTAAGCTCGACGGGACAGCCTAATGAAAAACTGTTTTTT. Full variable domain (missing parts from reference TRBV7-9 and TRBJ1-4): DTGVSQNPRHKITKRGQNVTFRCDPISEHNRLYWYRQTLGQGPEFLTYFQNEAQLEKSRLLSDRFSAERPKGSFSTLEIQRTEQGDSAMYLCASSLSSTGQPNEKLFFGSGTQLSVL.

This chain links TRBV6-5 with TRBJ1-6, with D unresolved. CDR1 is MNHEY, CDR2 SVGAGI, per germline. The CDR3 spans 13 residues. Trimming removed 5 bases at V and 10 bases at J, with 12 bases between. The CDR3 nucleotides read TGTGCCAGCAGTCTAACACGGCGGTCACCCCTCCACTTT. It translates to CASSLTRRSPLHF.

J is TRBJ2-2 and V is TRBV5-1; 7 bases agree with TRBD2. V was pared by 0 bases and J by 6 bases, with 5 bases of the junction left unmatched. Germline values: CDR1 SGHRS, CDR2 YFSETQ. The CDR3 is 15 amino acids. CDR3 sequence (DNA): TGCGCCAGCAGCTTGGTTGCTAGCGGCGCCGGGGAGCTGTTTTTT. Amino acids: CASSLVASGAGELFF.

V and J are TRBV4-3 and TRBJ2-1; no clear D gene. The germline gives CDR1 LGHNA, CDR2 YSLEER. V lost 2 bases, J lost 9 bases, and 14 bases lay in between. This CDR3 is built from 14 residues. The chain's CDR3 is CASSQTLSRVEQFF. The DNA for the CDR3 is TGCGCCAGCAGCCAAACCCTCTCCCGCGTTGAGCAGTTCTTC.

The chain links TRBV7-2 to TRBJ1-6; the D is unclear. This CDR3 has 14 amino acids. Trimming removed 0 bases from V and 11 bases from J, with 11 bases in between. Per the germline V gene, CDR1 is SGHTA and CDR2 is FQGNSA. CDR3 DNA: TGTGCCAGCAGCTTAGCATCCCTCCGGGCACCCCTCCACTTT. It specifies CASSLASLRAPLHF.

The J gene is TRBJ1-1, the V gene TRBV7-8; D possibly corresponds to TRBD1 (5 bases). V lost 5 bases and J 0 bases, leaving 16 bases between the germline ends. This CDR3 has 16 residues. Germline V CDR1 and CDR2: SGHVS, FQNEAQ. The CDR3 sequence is CASSPRRRGLNTEAFF. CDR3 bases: TGTGCCAGCAGCCCAAGGCGGCGGGGCTTGAACACTGAAGCTTTCTTT. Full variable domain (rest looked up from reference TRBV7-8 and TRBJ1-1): GAGVSQSPRYKVAKRGQDVALRCDPISGHVSLFWYQQALGQGPEFLTYFQNEAQLDKSGLPSDRFFAERPEGSVSTLKIQRTQQEDSAVYLCASSPRRRGLNTEAFFGQGTRLTVV.

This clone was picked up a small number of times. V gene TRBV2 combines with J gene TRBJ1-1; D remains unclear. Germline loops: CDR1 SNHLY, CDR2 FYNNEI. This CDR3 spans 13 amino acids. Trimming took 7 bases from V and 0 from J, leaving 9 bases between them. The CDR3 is CASMSTMNTEAFF. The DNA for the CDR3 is TGTGCCAGCATGAGCACTATGAACACTGAAGCTTTCTTT.

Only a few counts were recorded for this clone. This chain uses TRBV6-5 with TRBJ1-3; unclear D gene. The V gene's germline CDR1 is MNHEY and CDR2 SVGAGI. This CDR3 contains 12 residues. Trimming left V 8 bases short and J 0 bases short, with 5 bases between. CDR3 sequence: CASHSSGNTIYF. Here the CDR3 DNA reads TGTGCCAGCCACAGCTCTGGAAACACCATATATTTT.

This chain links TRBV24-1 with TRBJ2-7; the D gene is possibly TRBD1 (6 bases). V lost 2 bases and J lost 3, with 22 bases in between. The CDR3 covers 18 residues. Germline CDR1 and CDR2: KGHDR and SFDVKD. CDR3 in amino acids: CATSDSRGQWPAGYEQYF. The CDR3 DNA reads TGTGCCACCAGTGATTCGCGAGGACAGTGGCCGGCGGGCTACGAGCAGTACTTC.

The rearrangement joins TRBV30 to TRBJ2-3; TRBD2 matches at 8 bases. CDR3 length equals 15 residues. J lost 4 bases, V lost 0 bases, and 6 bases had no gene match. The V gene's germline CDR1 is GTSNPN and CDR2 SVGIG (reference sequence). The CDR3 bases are TGTGCCTGGAGTGTACGGGGGGGCCCCCCAGATACGCAGTATTTT. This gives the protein CAWSVRGGPPDTQYF. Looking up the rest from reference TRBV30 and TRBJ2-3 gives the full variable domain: SQTIHQWPATLVQPVGSPLSLECTVEGTSNPNLYWYRQAAGRGLQLLFYSVGIGQISSEVPQNLSASRPQDRQFILSSKKLLLSDSGFYLCAWSVRGGPPDTQYFGPGTRLTVL.

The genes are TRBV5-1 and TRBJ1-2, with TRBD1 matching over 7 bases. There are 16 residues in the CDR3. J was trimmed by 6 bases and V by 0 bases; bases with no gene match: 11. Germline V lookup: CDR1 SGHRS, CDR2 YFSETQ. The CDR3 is CASSLGDEMQGDGYTF. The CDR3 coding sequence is TGCGCCAGCAGCTTGGGAGATGAGATGCAGGGGGATGGCTACACCTTC.

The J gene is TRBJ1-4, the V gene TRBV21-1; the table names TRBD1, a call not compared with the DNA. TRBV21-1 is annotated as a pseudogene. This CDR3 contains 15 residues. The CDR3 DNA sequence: TGTGCCAGCAGCAGGATGCGGGACAGGGGGGAAAAACTGTTTTTT. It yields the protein CASSRMRDRGEKLFF.

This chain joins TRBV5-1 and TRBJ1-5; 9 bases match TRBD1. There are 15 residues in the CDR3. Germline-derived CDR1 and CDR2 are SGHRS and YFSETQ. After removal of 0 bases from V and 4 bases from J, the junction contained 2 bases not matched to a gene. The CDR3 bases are TGCGCCAGCAGCTTGGGGGACAGGGCTAATCAGCCCCAGCATTTT. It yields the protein CASSLGDRANQPQHF.

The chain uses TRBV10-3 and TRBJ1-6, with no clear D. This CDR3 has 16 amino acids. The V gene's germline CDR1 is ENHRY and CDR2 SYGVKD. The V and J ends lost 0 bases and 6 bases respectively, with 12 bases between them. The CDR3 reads CAISESGSALNSPLHF. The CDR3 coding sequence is TGTGCCATCAGTGAGTCCGGCAGCGCACTTAATTCACCCCTCCACTTT.

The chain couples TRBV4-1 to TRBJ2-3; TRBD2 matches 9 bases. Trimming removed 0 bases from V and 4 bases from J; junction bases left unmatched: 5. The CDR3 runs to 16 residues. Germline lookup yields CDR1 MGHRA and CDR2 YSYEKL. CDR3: CASSQEERGVPDTQYF. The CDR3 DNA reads TGCGCCAGCAGCCAAGAGGAGCGGGGGGTGCCAGATACGCAGTATTTT.

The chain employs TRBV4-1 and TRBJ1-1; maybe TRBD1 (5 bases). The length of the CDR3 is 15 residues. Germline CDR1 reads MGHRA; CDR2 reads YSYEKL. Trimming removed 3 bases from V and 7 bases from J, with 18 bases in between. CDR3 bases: TGCGCCAGCAGCCAGAATCAGGGTTTTGAGAATGAAGCTTTCTTT. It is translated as CASSQNQGFENEAFF.

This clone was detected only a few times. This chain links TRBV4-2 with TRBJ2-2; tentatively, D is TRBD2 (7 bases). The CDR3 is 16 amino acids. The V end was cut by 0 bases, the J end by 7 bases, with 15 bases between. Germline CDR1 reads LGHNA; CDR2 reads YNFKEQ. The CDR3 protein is CASSQDYRGARGELFF. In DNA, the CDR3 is TGTGCCAGCAGCCAAGATTATCGGGGGGCGCGCGGGGAGCTGTTTTTT.

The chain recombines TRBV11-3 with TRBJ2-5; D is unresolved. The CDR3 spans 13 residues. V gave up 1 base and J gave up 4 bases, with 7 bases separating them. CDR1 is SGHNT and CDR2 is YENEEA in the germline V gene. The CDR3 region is CASSLAAGETQYF. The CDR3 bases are TGTGCCAGCAGCTTAGCCGCAGGAGAGACCCAGTACTTC.

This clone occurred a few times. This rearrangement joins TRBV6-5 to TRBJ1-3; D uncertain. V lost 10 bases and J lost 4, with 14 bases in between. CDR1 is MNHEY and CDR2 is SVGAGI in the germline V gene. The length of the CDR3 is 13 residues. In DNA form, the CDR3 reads TGTGCCACCTCCAATTCGCAGGGAAACACCATATATTTT. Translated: CATSNSQGNTIYF.

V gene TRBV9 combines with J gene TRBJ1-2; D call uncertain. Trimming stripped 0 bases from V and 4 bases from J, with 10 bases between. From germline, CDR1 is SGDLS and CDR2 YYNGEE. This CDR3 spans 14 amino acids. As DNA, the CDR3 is TGTGCCAGCAGCGTAGGGCAGTCCATCTATGGCTACACCTTC. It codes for CASSVGQSIYGYTF.

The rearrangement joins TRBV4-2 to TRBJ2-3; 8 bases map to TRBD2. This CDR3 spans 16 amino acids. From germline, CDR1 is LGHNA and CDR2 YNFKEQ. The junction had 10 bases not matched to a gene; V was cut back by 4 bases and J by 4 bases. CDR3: CASSRYGGVESDTQYF. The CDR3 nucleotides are TGTGCCAGCAGCCGGTACGGGGGGGTCGAGTCAGATACGCAGTATTTT.